This TCR beta chain was found in a study of blood T cell repertoires in COVID-19. The overall study: Specimens from acute and convalescent COVID-19 originated in the United States, Italy and Spain. The cDNA or gDNA used as material had been derived from T cells, B-cell-depleted T cells, or PBMCs.

CDR1 is MGHDK and CDR2 is SYGVNS in the germline V gene. This CDR3 region has 15 residues. V gave up 5 bases and J gave up 0 bases, with 11 bases separating them. Seattle cases were enrolled at active infection and followed longitudinally. This table comes from immunoSEQ multiplex PCR, and its TCRdb copy is limited to in-frame clones, with some not included. The data contain about 150,000 clones, more than 75% of them seen just once; the ten biggest clones take up roughly 8.3%. The V and J genes are TRBV25-1 and TRBJ1-3, with D uncertain. Source material: peripheral blood. The TCR comes from an older woman with COVID-19, enrolled during active disease. CDR3 in DNA: TGTGCCAGCAGTCCCACAGCAGACTCTGGAAACACCATATATTTT. It codes for CASSPTADSGNTIYF.